This T cell receptor (beta chain) was found in a study of T cell responses to AZD1222 COVID-19 vaccine (dated by TCRdb to the early 2020s). For context, the study as a whole: Because spike-specific TCR depth and breadth did not differ between the two schedules, AZD1222 recipients who got a second dose at roughly 4 weeks were pooled with those who got a second dose at roughly 12 weeks. TCR sequencing covered more than 230 trial participants: 200 to 210 given two doses of AZD1222 and 26 given two doses of MenACWY control vaccine. Enrollment into the trials was organized by age into subgroups of 18-55, 56-69 and 70-plus years, and those subgroups contained roughly 150, 30 and 60 TCR-sequenced participants, respectively.

Here is what the overall study found, with its caveats: Participants were mostly white British and included more females than males, and it was suggested by the authors that clonal diversity may have been underestimated. Only five or six AZD1222 recipients were SARS-CoV-2 seropositive at baseline, limiting conclusions about previously exposed vaccinees. After two AZD1222 doses, spike-specific TCR breadth and depth were significantly higher than at day 0 and than in MenACWY recipients. Reportedly, close to half of the unique spike-specific TCRs recognized epitopes lying outside the regions that are mutated in the B.1.351 and B.1.1.7 variants. The 56-69-year group was small, and its depth increase did not reach significance, likely because of low power. Because no samples from the day 14 peak response were available, repertoires could be characterized only after the peak T cell response. The whole spike protein was spanned by vaccine-associated CD4 TCRs, and dominant responses were seen in regions 160-218 and 743-854.

The CDR3 regions of human TCRbeta chains were analyzed by immunosequencing. The published analysis was carried out like this. Repertoire TCRs were checked for matches against a reference library of SARS-CoV-2-specific TCRs that had been generated using the MIRA antigen-specificity platform. Breadth was defined as the fraction of unique TCRs that were SARS-CoV-2-associated, and depth was defined as the fraction of total T cells that were SARS-CoV-2-associated. Using the MIRA data, every spike-specific TCR was mapped to the spike region that the TCR reacted to and assigned to either a CD4 or a CD8 class. Log10-transformed breadth and depth values were compared by one-way ANOVA with Sidak's multiple comparisons tests. TCRdb mirrors the immuneACCESS table, restricted to in-frame sequences. Some clones are absent from its copies; in checked studies, under half trace to an unresolved V gene, and the reason for the others is unknown. That table supplies the V and J calls and clone size; D and trimming were determined from the DNA. The sample table lists 90,000 to 110,000 clones, roughly 90% of them with a count of one. The ten largest make up 2% to 3% of the sample.

As regards this clone: The target of this receptor is not known. There are no base qualities to consult, and no much larger clone falls within one base.

CDR1 and CDR2 are drawn from the germline V gene: MGHDK, SYGVNS. The CDR3 contains 13 residues, cysteine and phenylalanine counted. CDR3 DNA only is kept here, 39 bases in frame from base 1. Trimming leaves V shorter by 4 bases and J shorter by 7 bases, with the junction holding 1 base beyond the gene matches. In light of the paper, this sample's time point label describes: baseline before first vaccination. Vaccinee samples were obtained from the UK trials COV001 and COV002, which included a single-blind randomized controlled phase 2/3 trial of AZD1222 (ChAdOx1 nCoV-19) in healthy adults. For TCRbeta chain sequencing, PBMC samples were collected from trial participants at day 0 and at day 28 after the second dose.

The chain is assembled from TRBV25-1 and TRBJ2-3; 11 junctional bases match TRBD2. Specimen: peripheral blood, collected on day 0 of AZD1222 vaccination. This receptor was taken from an adult in good health. The CDR3 region reads CASSGLAGNTQYF. In nucleotides, the sequence is TGTGCCAGCAGTGGACTAGCGGGAAATACGCAGTATTTT.